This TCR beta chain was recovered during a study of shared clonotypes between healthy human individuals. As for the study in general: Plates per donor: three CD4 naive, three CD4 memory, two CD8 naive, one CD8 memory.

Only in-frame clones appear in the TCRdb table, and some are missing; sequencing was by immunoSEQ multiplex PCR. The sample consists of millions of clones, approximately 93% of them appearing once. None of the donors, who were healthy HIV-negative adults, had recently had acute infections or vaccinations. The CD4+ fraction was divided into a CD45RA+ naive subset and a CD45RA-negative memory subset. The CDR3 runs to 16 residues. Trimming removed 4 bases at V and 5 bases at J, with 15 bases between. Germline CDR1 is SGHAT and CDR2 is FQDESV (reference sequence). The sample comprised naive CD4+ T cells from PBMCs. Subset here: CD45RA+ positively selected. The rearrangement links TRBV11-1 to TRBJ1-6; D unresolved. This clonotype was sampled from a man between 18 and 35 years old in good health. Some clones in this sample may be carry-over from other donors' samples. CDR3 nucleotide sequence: TGTGCCAGCAGCTCCTGGCCAAGAAGAGATAATTCACCCCTCCACTTT. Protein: CASSSWPRRDNSPLHF.